The rows below give T cell receptor beta chains drawn from one sample of a study of Ad26.COV2.S vaccination and SARS-CoV-2 variants. The assay was immunoSEQ multiplex PCR, and TCRdb's table has in-frame clones only and misses some. The sample comprises roughly 300,000 clones, about 88% of which are singletons, and approximately 12% rests with the top ten. The sample was peripheral blood, taken in a trial of Ad26.COV2.S vaccine versus placebo. The receptor set was obtained from a person between 18 and 65 years old who received the Ad26.COV2.S COVID-19 vaccine or a placebo. Both conserved end residues are part of each CDR3. D genes are given only for firm matches. Clone sizes are given selectively: once, few, many, or a class where the clone is expanded.

>19|TRBV10-1|NA|NA|TRBJ2-7
TGCGCCAGCAGTGGGCCGAGTAGTCTTGGGGCGCCACCTCGCTACGAGCAGTACTTC
CASSGPSSLGAPPRYEQYF
>14|TRBV27|NA|NA|TRBJ2-1
TGTGCCAGCAGTCCCCGCCGGGTGGGGGATGAGCAGTTCTTC
CASSPRRVGDEQFF
>15|TRBV5-1|NA|NA|TRBJ2-7
TGCGCCAGCAGCTTGTTCGATAGCGCTACCTACGAGCAGTACTTC
CASSLFDSATYEQYF
>11|TRBV12-3/TRBV12-4|NA|NA|TRBJ2-1
TGTGCCAGCAGTTTGCTGGGGGAGCAGTTCTTC
CASSLLGEQFF
>14|TRBV10-2|NA|NA|TRBJ1-1
TGCGCCAGCACCCCCAGACAGGTGAACACTGAAGCTTTCTTT
CASTPRQVNTEAFF
>14|TRBV5-5|NA|NA|TRBJ1-2
TGTGCCAGCAGCCTAGGACAGACCCCCTATGGCTACACCTTC
CASSLGQTPYGYTF
>12|TRBV10-3|NA|NA|TRBJ1-2
TGTGCCATCACTGAGCGGAACTATGGCTACACCTTC
CAITERNYGYTF
>14|TRBV16|TRBD1|NA|TRBJ2-3
TGTGCCAGCAGCCAAGACAGGGTTGGGGATACGCAGTATTTT
CASSQDRVGDTQYF
>12|TRBV3-1/TRBV3-2|NA|NA|TRBJ2-5
TGTGCCAGCAGTCAGGGGTGCGGGACCCAGTACTTC
CASSQGCGTQYF
>16|TRBV5-1|NA|once|TRBJ2-5
TGCGCCAGCAGCTTGTGGTCCGGTGGAGGGCAAGAGACCCAGTACTTC
CASSLWSGGGQETQYF
>14|TRBV27|NA|NA|TRBJ1-4
TGTGCCAGCAGCTGGACAGCTCCTAATGAAAAACTGTTTTTT
CASSWTAPNEKLFF
>15|TRBV10-2|NA|NA|TRBJ1-1
TGCGCCAGCAGTGAGTCAGGCAGGGGAGACACTGAAGCTTTCTTT
CASSESGRGDTEAFF
>14|TRBV6-2/TRBV6-3|NA|NA|TRBJ1-2
TGTGCCAGCAGTTTCCAGGAAAACATCTTAGGCTACACCTTC
CASSFQENILGYTF
>12|TRBV11-2|TRBD1|NA|TRBJ2-1
TGTGCCAGCAGCCGACAGGGCAGTGAGCAGTTCTTC
CASSRQGSEQFF
>15|TRBV11-2|TRBD1|NA|TRBJ2-1
TGTGCCAGCACCCCGTTGGACAGGGCCCAGGATGAGCAGTTCTTC
CASTPLDRAQDEQFF
>16|TRBV25-1|NA|NA|TRBJ1-5
TGTGCCAGCAGTGAATCGGGGGGTTATAGCAATCAGCCCCAGCATTTT
CASSESGGYSNQPQHF
>15|TRBV5-4|TRBD2|NA|TRBJ2-3
TGTGCCAGCAGCCTGAGGGCGGGAGGGGCAGATACGCAGTATTTT
CASSLRAGGADTQYF
>16|TRBV19|TRBD2|NA|TRBJ2-7
TGTGCCAGTAGTATGGTTGGACTAGCGTCGGATACGAGCCAGTACTTC
CASSMVGLASDTSQYF
>12|TRBV18|TRBD2|few|TRBJ2-3
TGTGCCGGGGGGACTAGCCCAGATACGCAGTATTTT
CAGGTSPDTQYF
>15|TRBV5-5|NA|NA|TRBJ2-7
TGTGCCAGCAACCCCCCGGGACGACCCTTCAGCGAGCAGTACTTC
CASNPPGRPFSEQYF
>17|TRBV27|TRBD2|few|TRBJ2-1
TGTGCCAGCAGTTTTATCCCCCTAACCGGGGGGTCGGTTGAGCAGTTCTTC
CASSFIPLTGGSVEQFF
>15|TRBV7-2|TRBD1|NA|TRBJ1-2
TGTGCCAGCAGCCCCAGGAAGGGGGCGGGTTATGGCTACACCTTC
CASSPRKGAGYGYTF
>14|TRBV28|NA|NA|TRBJ2-7
TGTGCCAGCAGGGGTACAGGGGAGGCCTACGAGCAGTACTTC
CASRGTGEAYEQYF
>14|TRBV5-6|NA|NA|TRBJ2-4
TGTGCCAGCAGCATTAACGAAGCCAAAAACATTCAGTACTTC
CASSINEAKNIQYF
>16|TRBV5-4|TRBD2|NA|TRBJ2-3
TGTGCCAGCAGCGAAGGATCGGGGGGGAGGACAGATACGCAGTATTTT
CASSEGSGGRTDTQYF
>12|TRBV11-1|NA|NA|TRBJ2-1
TGTGCCAGCAGCTTAGCGAACGGGCCGCAGTTCTTC
CASSLANGPQFF
>15|TRBV24-1|TRBD2|NA|TRBJ2-1
TGTGCCACCAGTTTCGTAGCGGGAGGGCCGAATGAGCAGTTCTTC
CATSFVAGGPNEQFF
>12|TRBV28|NA|NA|TRBJ1-1
TGTGCCAGCAGTGGGCCTCACACTGAAGCTTTCTTT
CASSGPHTEAFF
>14|TRBV29-1|TRBD2|NA|TRBJ2-3
TGCAGCGCCTGGGGGGAGGGCCGCACAGATACGCAGTATTTT
CSAWGEGRTDTQYF
>12|TRBV10-3|NA|NA|TRBJ2-7
TGTGCCATCAGTGAAAGAGCCTACGAGCAGTACTTC
CAISERAYEQYF
>16|TRBV19|NA|NA|TRBJ2-7
TGTGCCAGTAGTATTTCCTCGGGGGAGGTCTCCTACGAGCAGTACTTC
CASSISSGEVSYEQYF
>15|TRBV9|NA|NA|TRBJ2-1
TGTGCCAGCAGCGTAGTGGGGGACATGTACAATGAGCAGTTCTTC
CASSVVGDMYNEQFF
>17|TRBV4-3|NA|NA|TRBJ1-3
TGCGCCAGCAGCCAGTGGGCAGGGCCCAGCTCTGGAAACACCATATATTTT
CASSQWAGPSSGNTIYF
>16|TRBV2|NA|NA|TRBJ1-5
TGTGCCAGCAGTGAATTCGGGGCCCGCTCGGATCAGCCCCAGCATTTT
CASSEFGARSDQPQHF
>15|TRBV19|NA|NA|TRBJ1-1
TGTGCCAGTCGCGGTGGTGTCGCTTCAGGCGCTGAAGCTTTCTTT
CASRGGVASGAEAFF
>14|TRBV5-6|TRBD1|NA|TRBJ2-1
TGTGCCAGCAGCGGGACAGGGGAGTACAATGAGCAGTTCTTC
CASSGTGEYNEQFF
>15|TRBV2|NA|NA|TRBJ1-5
TGTGCCAGCAGTGAGACAAGGATACAAAATCAGCCCCAGCATTTT
CASSETRIQNQPQHF
>14|TRBV28|NA|NA|TRBJ2-1
TGTGCCAGCAGTTTCGTACTAGCTCGGGATGAGCAGTTCTTC
CASSFVLARDEQFF